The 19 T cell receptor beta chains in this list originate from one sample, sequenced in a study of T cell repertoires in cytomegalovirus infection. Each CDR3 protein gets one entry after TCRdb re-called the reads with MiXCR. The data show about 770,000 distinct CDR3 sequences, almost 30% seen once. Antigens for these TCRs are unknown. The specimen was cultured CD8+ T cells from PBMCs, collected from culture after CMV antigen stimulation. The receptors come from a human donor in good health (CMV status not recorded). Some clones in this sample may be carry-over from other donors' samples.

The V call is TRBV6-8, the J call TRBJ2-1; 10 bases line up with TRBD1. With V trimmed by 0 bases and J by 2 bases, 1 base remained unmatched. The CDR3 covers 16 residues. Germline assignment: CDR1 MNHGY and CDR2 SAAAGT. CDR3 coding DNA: TGTGCCAGCAGTTACTCGGGGACAGGGGCCTACAATGAGCAGTTCTTC. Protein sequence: CASSYSGTGAYNEQFF.

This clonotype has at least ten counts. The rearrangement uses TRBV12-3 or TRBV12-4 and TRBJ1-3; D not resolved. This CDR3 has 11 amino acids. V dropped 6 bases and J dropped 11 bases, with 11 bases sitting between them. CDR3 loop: CASSPLHPIYF. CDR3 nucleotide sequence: TGTGCCAGCAGCCCCCTTCACCCCATATATTTT.

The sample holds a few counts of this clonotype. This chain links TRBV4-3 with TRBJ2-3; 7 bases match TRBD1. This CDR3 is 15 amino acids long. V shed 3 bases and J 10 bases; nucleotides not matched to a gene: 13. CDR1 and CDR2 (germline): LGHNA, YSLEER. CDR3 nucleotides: TGCGCCAGCAGCCACCCAAACCGGGACAGCGGTCCGCAGTATTTT. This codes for CASSHPNRDSGPQYF.

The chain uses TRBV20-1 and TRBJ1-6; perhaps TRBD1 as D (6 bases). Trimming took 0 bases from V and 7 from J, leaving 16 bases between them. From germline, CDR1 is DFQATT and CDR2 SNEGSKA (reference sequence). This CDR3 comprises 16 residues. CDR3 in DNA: TGCAGTGCTAGAGATTTACAGGGAGTGGGGAATTCACCCCTCCACTTT. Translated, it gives CSARDLQGVGNSPLHF.

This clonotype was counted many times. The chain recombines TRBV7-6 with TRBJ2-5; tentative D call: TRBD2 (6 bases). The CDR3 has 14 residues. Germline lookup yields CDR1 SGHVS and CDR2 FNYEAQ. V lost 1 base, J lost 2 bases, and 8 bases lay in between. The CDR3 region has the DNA TGTGCCAGCAGCTTAGAGGCGGGGCAAGAGACCCAGTACTTC. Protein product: CASSLEAGQETQYF.

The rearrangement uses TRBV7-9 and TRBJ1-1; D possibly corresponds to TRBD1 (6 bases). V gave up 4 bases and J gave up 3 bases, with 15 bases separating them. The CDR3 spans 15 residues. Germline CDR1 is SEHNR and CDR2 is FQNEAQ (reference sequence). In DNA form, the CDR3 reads TGTGCCAGCAGCTCCTCACCGGGACACTACACTGAAGCTTTCTTT. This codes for CASSSSPGHYTEAFF.

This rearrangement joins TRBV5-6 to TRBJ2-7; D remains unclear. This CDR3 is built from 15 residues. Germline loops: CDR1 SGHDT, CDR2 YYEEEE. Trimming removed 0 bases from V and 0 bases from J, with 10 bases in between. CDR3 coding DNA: TGTGCCAGCAGCTTGGCGGATTCGAGCTCCTACGAGCAGTACGTC. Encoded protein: CASSLADSSSYEQYV.

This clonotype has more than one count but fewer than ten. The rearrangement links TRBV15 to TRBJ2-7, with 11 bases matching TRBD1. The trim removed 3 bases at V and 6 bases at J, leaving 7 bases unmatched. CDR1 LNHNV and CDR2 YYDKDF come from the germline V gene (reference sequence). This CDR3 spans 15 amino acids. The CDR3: CATSSPGQGVGEQYF. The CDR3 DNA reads TGTGCCACCAGCAGTCCGGGACAGGGGGTCGGCGAGCAGTACTTC.

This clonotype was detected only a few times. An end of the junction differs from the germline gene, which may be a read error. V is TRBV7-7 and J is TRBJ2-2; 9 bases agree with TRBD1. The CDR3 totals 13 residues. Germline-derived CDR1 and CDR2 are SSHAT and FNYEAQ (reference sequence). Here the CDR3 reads CASSPQGAVELFF. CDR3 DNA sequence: TGTGCTAGCAGCCCACAGGGGGCGGTGGAGCTGTTTTTT.

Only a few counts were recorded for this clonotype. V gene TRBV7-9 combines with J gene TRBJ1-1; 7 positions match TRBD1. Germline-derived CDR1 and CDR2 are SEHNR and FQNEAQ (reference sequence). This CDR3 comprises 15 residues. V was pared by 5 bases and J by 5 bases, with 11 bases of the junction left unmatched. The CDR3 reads CASSPRQGWRTEAFF. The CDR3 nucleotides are TGTGCCAGCAGCCCTAGACAGGGCTGGCGGACTGAAGCTTTCTTT. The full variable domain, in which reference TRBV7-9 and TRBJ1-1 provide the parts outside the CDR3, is DTGVSQNPRHKITKRGQNVTFRCDPISEHNRLYWYRQTLGQGPEFLTYFQNEAQLEKSRLLSDRFSAERPKGSFSTLEIQRTEQGDSAMYLCASSPRQGWRTEAFFGQGTRLTVV.

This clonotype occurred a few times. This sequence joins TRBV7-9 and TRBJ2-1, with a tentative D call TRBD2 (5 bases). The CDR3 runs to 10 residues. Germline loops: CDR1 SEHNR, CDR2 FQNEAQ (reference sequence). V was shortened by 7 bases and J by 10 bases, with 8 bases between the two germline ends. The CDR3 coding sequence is TGTGCCAGCAATCGGGAAGAGCAGTTCTTC. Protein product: CASNREEQFF.

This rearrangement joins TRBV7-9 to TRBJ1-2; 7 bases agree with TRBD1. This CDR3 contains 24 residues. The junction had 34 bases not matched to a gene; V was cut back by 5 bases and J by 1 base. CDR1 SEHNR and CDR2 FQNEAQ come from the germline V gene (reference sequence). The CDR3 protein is CASSHPGDSDASRIGRGFNYGYTF. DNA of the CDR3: TGTGCCAGCAGCCACCCGGGGGACAGTGACGCTTCACGAATTGGCAGGGGGTTTAACTATGGCTACACCTTC.

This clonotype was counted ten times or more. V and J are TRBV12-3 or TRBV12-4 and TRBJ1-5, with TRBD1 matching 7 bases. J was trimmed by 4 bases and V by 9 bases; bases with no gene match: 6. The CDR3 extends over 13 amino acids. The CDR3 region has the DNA TGTGCCAGTTCAGAGGGGGCTAATCAGCCCCAGCATTTT. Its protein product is CASSEGANQPQHF.

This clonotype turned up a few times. CDR3 region: CASSPAGYYTEAFF. CDR3 DNA sequence: TGTGCCAGCTCACCGGCAGGGTATTACACTGAAGCTTTCTTT. The chain employs TRBV18 and TRBJ1-1, with D perhaps TRBD1 (5 bases). CDR3 size: 14 residues. From germline, CDR1 is KGHSH and CDR2 LQKENI. Between the trimmed V and J ends, which lost 3 bases and 3 bases, there was a span of 11 bases.

The CDR3 coding sequence is TGCGCCAGCAGTCATGGGGCCGCTAATAATTCACCCCTCCACTTT. Amino acid sequence: CASSHGAANNSPLHF. J is TRBJ1-6 and V is TRBV23-1; tentative D call: TRBD1 (5 bases). TRBV23-1 is treated as an ORF (open reading frame) with a function not yet certain. The V end lost 3 bases, the J end lost 5 bases, and 11 bases lay between the germline ends. CDR3 length: 15 residues.

CDR3 loop: CASSSDLNSYEQYF. The CDR3 DNA reads as TGTGCCAGCAGTTCGGACCTCAACTCCTACGAGCAGTACTTC. The chain uses TRBV5-4 and TRBJ2-7; D ambiguous. CDR1 SGHNT and CDR2 YYREEE come from the germline V gene (reference sequence). The CDR3 runs to 14 residues. V lost 5 bases to trimming and J lost 0 bases, with 12 bases between them. Together with reference TRBV5-4 and TRBJ2-7, the CDR3 gives the full variable domain: ETGVTQSPTHLIKTRGQQVTLRCSSQSGHNTVSWYQQALGQGPQFIFQYYREEENGRGNFPPRFSGLQFPNYSSELNVNALELDDSALYLCASSSDLNSYEQYFGPGTRLTVT.

DNA of the CDR3: TGTGCCAGCACCCTGGGGGGGCGAAGCTCCTACAATGAGCAGTTCTTC. The encoded protein is CASTLGGRSSYNEQFF. This rearrangement joins TRBV27 to TRBJ2-1; D might be TRBD2 (7 bases). Germline CDR1 is MNHEY and CDR2 is SMNVEV (reference sequence). The V end was cut by 7 bases, the J end by 0 bases, with 16 bases between. This CDR3 region has 16 residues.

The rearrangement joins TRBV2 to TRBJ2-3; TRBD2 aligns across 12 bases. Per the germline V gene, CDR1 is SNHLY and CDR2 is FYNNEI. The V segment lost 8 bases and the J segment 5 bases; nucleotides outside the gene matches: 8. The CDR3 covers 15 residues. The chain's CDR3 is CASWLAGGPLDTQYF. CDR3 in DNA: TGTGCCAGCTGGCTAGCGGGGGGGCCTTTAGATACGCAGTATTTT.

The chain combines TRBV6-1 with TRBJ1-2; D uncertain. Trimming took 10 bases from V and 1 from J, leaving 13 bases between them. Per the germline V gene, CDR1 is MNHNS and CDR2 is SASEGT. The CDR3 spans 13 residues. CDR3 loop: CAIRTYYNYGYTF. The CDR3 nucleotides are TGTGCCATCCGGACGTACTATAACTATGGCTACACCTTC.